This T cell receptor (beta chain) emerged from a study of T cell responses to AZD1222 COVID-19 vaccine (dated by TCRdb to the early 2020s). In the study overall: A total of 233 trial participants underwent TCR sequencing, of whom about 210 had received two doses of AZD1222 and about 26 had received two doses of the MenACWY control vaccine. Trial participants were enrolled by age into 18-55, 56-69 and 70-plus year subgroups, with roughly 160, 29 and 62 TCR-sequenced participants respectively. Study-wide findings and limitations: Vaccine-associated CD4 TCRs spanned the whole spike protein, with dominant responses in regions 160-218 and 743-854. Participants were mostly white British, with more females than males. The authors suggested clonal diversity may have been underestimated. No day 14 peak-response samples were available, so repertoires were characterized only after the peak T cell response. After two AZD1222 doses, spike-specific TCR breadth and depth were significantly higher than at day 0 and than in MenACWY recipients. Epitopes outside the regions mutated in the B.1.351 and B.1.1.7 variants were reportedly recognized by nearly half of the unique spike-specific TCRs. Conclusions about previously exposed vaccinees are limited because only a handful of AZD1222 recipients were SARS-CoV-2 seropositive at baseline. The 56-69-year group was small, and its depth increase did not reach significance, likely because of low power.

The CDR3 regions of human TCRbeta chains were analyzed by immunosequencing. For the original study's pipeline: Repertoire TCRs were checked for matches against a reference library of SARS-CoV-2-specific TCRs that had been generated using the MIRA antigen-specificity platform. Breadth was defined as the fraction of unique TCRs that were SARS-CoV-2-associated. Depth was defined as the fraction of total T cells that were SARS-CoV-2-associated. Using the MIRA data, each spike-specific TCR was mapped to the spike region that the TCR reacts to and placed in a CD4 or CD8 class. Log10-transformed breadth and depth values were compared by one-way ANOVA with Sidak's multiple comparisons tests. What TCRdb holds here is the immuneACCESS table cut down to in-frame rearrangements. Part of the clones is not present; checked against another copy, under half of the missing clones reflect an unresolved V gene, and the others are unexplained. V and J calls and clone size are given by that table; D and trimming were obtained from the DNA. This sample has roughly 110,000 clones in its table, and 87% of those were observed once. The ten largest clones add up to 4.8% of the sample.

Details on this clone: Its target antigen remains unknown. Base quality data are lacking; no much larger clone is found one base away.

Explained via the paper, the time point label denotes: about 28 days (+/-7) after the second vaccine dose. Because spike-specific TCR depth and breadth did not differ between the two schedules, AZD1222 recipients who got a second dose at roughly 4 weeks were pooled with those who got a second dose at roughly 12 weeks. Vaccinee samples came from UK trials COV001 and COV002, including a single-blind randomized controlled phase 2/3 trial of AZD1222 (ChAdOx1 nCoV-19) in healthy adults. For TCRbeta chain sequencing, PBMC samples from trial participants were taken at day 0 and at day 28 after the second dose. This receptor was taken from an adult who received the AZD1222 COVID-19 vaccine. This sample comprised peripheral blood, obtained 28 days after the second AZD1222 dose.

The CDR3 sequence is CASSPQENTEAFF. The nucleotide sequence is given as TGTGCCAGCTCACCCCAAGAGAACACTGAAGCTTTCTTT. The V gene is TRBV18 and the J gene is TRBJ1-1; too little of a D gene remains to name it. The CDR3 covers 13 residues, taking in both the cysteine and the phenylalanine. The kept DNA is CDR3 alone, 39 bases in frame from the first base. CDR1 is given as KGHSH and CDR2 as LQKENI, both from the germline V gene. Trimming removed 3 bases from V and 1 base from J, leaving 6 bases between the germline ends.